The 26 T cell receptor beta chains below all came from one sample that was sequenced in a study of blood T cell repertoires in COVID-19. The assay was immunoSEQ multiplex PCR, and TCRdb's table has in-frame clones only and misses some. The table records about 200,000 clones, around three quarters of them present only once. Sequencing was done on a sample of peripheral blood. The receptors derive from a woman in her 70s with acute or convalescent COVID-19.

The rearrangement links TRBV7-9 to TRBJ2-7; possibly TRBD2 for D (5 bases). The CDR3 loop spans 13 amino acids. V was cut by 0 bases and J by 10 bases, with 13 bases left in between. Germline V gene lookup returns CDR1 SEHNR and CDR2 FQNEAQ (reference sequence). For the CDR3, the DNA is TGTGCCAGCAGCTTAGCGTGGACTGAACCACAGTACTTC. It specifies CASSLAWTEPQYF.

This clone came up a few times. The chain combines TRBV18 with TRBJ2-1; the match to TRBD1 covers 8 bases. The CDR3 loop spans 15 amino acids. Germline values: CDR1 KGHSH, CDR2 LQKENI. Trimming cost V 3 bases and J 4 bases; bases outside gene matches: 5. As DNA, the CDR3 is TGTGCCAGCTCACCCCTAGGACAGGGATACAATGAGCAGTTCTTC. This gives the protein CASSPLGQGYNEQFF.

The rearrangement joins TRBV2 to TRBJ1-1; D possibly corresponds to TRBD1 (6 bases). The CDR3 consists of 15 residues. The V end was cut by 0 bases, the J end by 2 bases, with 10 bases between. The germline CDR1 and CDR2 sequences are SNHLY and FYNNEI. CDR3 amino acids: CASSEAPGHNTEAFF. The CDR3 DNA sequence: TGTGCCAGCAGTGAAGCCCCGGGACACAACACTGAAGCTTTCTTT.

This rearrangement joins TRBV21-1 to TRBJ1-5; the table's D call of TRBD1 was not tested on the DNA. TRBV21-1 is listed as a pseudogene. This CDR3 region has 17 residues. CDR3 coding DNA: TGTGCCAGCAGCAACCGACTGGCAGGGTATCGCAATCAGCCCCAGCATTTT. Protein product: CASSNRLAGYRNQPQHF.

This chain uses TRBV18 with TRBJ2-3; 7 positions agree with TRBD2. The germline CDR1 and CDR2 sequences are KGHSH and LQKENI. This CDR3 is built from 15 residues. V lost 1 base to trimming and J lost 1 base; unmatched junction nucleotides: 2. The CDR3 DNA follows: TGTGCCAGCTCACCACGGCTAGCGGGCACAGATACGCAGTATTTT. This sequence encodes CASSPRLAGTDTQYF.

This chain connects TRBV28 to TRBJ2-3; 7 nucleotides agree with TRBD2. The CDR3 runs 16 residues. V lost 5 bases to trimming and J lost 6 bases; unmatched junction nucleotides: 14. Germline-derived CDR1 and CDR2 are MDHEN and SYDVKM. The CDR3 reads CASSPPPLAGGDTQYF. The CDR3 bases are TGTGCCAGCAGTCCGCCTCCCCTAGCCGGGGGGGATACGCAGTATTTT.

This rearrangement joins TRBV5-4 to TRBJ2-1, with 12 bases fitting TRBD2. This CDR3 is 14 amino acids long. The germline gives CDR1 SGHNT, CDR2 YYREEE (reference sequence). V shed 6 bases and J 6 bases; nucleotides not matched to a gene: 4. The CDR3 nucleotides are TGTGCCAGCAAACTAGCGGGAGGCCGCAATGAGCAGTTCTTC. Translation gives CASKLAGGRNEQFF.

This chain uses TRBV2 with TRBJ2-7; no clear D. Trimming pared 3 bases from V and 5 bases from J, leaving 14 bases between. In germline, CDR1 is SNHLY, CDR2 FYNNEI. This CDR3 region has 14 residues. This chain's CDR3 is CASSEFYSVDEQYF. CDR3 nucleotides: TGTGCCAGCAGTGAGTTTTACTCTGTCGACGAGCAGTACTTC.

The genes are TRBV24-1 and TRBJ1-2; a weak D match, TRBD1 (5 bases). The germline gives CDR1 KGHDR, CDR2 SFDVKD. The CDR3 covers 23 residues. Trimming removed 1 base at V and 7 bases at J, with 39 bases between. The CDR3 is CATSDLSSQGANSSGLWMGGYTF. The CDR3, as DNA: TGTGCCACCAGTGATTTATCATCGCAGGGAGCTAATTCTTCGGGACTATGGATGGGTGGCTACACCTTC.

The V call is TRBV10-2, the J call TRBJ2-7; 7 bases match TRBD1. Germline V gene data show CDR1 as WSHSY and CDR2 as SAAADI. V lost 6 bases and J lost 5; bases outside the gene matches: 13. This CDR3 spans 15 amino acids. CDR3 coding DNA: TGCGCCAGCAGCCCGATGACAGGGAAGGTTAACGAGCAGTACTTC. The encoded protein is CASSPMTGKVNEQYF.

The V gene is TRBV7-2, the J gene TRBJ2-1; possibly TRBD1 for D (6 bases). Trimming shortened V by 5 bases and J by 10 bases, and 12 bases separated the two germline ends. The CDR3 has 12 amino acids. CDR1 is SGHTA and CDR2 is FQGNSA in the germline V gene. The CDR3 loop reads CASSIRGGEQFF. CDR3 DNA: TGTGCCAGCAGCATCAGGGGTGGCGAGCAGTTCTTC.

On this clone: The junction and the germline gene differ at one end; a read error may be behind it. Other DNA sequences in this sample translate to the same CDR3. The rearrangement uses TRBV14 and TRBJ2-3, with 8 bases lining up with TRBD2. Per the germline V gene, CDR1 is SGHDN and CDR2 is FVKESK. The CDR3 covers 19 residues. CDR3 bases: TGTGCCAGCAGCCTCGGCAGTGCGATAGCGGGGTCTAGCACAGATACGCAATATTTT. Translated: CASSLGSAIAGSSTDTQYF.

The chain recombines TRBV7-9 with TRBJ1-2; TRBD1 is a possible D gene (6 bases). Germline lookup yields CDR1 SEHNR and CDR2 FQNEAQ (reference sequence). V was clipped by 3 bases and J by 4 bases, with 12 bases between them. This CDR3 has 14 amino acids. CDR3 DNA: TGTGCCAGCAGCTTTTCAGGGGTGGGCTATGGCTACACCTTC. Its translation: CASSFSGVGYGYTF.

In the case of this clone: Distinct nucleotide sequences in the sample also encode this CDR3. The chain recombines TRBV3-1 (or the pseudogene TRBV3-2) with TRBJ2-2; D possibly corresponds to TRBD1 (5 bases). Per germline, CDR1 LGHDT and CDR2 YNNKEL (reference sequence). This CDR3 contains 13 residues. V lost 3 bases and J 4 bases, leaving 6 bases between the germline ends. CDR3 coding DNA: TGTGCCAGCAGCCATCAGGGCACCGGGGAGCTGTTTTTT. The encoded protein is CASSHQGTGELFF.

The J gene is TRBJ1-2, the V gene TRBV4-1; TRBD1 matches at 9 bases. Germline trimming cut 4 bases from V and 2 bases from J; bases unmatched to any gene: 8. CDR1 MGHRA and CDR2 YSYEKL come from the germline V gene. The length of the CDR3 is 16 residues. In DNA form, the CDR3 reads TGCGCCAGCAGCCGACTGACAGGGGGGGGAAACTATGGCTACACCTTC. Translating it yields CASSRLTGGGNYGYTF.

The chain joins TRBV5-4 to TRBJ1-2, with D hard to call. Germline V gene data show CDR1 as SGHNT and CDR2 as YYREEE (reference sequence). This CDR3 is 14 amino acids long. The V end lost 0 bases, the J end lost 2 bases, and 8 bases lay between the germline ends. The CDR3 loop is CASSLDGGNYGYTF. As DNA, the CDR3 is TGTGCCAGCAGCTTGGATGGCGGAAACTATGGCTACACCTTC.

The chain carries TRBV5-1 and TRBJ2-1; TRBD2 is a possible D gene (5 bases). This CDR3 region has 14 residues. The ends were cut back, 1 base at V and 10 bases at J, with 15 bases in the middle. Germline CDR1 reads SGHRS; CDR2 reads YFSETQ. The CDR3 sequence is CASSLKAGQGEQFF. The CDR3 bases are TGCGCCAGCAGCTTGAAGGCGGGCCAAGGGGAGCAGTTCTTC.

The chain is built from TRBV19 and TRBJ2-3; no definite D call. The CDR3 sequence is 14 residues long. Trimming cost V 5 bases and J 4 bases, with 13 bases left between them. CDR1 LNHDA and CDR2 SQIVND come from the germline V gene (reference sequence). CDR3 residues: CASSLYSRADTQYF. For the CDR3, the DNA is TGTGCCAGTAGTCTTTACAGTCGCGCAGATACGCAGTATTTT.

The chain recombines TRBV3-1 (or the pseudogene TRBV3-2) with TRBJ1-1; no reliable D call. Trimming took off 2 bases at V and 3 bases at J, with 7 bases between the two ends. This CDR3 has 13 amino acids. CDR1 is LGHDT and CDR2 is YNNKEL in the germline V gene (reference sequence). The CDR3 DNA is TGTGCCAGCAGCCAATGGAGGGACACTGAAGCTTTCTTT. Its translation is CASSQWRDTEAFF.

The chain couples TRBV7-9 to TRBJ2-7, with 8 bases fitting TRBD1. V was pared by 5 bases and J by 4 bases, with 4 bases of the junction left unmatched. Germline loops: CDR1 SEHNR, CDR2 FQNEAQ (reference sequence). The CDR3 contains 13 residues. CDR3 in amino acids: CASSRTGRYEQYF. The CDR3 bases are TGTGCCAGCAGCAGGACAGGGAGGTACGAGCAGTACTTC.

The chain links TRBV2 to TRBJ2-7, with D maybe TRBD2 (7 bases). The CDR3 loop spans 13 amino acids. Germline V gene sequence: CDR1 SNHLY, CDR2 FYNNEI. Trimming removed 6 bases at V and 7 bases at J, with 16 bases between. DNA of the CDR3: TGTGCCAGCAGCCCTCTAGGGGGAGGGGAGCAGTACTTC. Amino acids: CASSPLGGGEQYF.

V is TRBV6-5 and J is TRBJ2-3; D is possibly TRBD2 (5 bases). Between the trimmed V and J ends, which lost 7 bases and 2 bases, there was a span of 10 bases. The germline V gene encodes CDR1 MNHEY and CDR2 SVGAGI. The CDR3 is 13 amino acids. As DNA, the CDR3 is TGTGCCAGCATGGCGGGTCCCACAGATACGCAGTATTTT. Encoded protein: CASMAGPTDTQYF.

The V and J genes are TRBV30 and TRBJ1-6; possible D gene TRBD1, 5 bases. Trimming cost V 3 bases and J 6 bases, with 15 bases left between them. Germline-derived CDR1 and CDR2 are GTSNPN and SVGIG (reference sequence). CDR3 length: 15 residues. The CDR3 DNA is TGTGCCTGGAGCGGCCATACGGGGGGTAATTCACCCCTCCACTTT. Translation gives CAWSGHTGGNSPLHF.

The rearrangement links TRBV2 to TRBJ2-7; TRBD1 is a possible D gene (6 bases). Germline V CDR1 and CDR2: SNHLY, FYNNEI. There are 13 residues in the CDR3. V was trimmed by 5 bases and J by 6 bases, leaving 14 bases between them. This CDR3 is CASSLQGSGEQYF. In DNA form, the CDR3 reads TGTGCCAGCAGTTTACAGGGTAGTGGCGAGCAGTACTTC. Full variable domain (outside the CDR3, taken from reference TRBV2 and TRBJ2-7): EPEVTQTPSHQVTQMGQEVILRCVPISNHLYFYWYRQILGQKVEFLVSFYNNEISEKSEIFDDQFSVERPDGSNFTLKIRSTKLEDSAMYFCASSLQGSGEQYFGPGTRLTVT.

This CDR3 reads CASSFISGMNTEAFF. In nucleotides, the CDR3 is TGTGCCAGCAGTTTTATCTCGGGGATGAACACTGAAGCTTTCTTT. V and J are TRBV28 and TRBJ1-1; the D is unclear. The CDR3 is 15 amino acids. The germline CDR1 and CDR2 sequences are MDHEN and SYDVKM. With 3 bases removed from V and 0 bases from J, the gap between germline ends came to 11 bases.

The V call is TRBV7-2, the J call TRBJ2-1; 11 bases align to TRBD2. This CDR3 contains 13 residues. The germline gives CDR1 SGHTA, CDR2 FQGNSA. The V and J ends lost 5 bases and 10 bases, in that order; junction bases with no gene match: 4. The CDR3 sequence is CASSALAGGEQFF. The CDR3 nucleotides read TGTGCCAGCAGCGCTCTAGCGGGAGGAGAGCAGTTCTTC.